This T cell receptor beta chain was profiled in a study of blood T cell repertoires in COVID-19. This clone was observed once. TCRdb keeps only in-frame clones here, not all; method: immunoSEQ multiplex PCR. The table has 130,000 to 150,000 clones, about 86% seen once. The germline V gene has CDR1 SGHRS and CDR2 YFSETQ. CDR3 length: 17 residues. Deletions cut 8 bases from V and 4 bases from J, with 25 bases between. This clonotype was obtained from a middle-aged man who had recovered from COVID-19. The V and J genes are TRBV5-1 and TRBJ2-1; possible D gene TRBD2, 7 bases. Sequencing was carried out using PBMCs or T cells enriched from blood (not recorded which). CDR3 nucleotides: TGCGCCAGTCCGTCTCCGGGGGCGGGGGCTGTATACAATGAGCAGTTCTTC. Translation gives CASPSPGAGAVYNEQFF.